The 23 T cell receptor beta chains below were found in one sample sequenced in a study of shared clonotypes between healthy human individuals. The naive CD8 fraction comprised CD45RO-negative cells positively selected for CCR7 and excluded terminally differentiated effector memory CD45RA+ cells. The repertoire was sequenced with immunoSEQ multiplex PCR; TCRdb's copy has only in-frame clones and lacks some. The sample records millions of clones, approximately 95% being singletons. Material: naive CD8+ T cells sorted from blood. Receptor source: a man younger than 35 in good health.

The chain links TRBV27 to TRBJ2-7; D ambiguous. The CDR3 has 13 amino acids. V was clipped by 5 bases and J by 3 bases, with 11 bases between them. Germline assignment: CDR1 MNHEY and CDR2 SMNVEV (reference sequence). CDR3 amino acids: CASSPNPSYEQYF. CDR3 in DNA: TGTGCCAGCAGTCCGAATCCCAGCTACGAGCAGTACTTC.

V gene TRBV30 combines with J gene TRBJ2-2, with TRBD1 matching 7 bases. V shed 1 base and J 3 bases; nucleotides not matched to a gene: 2. CDR1 and CDR2 from the germline V gene are GTSNPN and SVGIG (reference sequence). The CDR3 contains 14 residues. The CDR3 bases are TGTGCCTGGAGTGAGGGGGCTGACACCGGGGAGCTGTTTTTT. Translation: CAWSEGADTGELFF. Full variable domain (remainder filled in from reference TRBV30 and TRBJ2-2): SQTIHQWPATLVQPVGSPLSLECTVEGTSNPNLYWYRQAAGRGLQLLFYSVGIGQISSEVPQNLSASRPQDRQFILSSKKLLLSDSGFYLCAWSEGADTGELFFGEGSRLTVL.

The chain uses TRBV5-1 and TRBJ1-3; no definite D call. V was cut by 4 bases and J by 0 bases, with 8 bases left in between. The CDR3 length is 14 residues. Germline CDR1 reads SGHRS; CDR2 reads YFSETQ. CDR3 coding DNA: TGCGCCAGCAGCAGCGGCCTCTCTGGAAACACCATATATTTT. As protein: CASSSGLSGNTIYF.

The CDR3 DNA sequence: TGTGCCAGCAGCTCCATTAGCGGAGCCACCTACGAGCAGTACTTC. The encoded protein is CASSSISGATYEQYF. The genes are TRBV7-9 and TRBJ2-7; TRBD2 is a possible D gene (6 bases). Germline CDR1 is SEHNR and CDR2 is FQNEAQ (reference sequence). The CDR3 has 15 amino acids. The V gene lost 4 bases and the J gene lost 2 bases, with 15 bases spanning the gap.

This chain joins TRBV7-9 and TRBJ2-2; no reliable D call. Per the germline V gene, CDR1 is SEHNR and CDR2 is FQNEAQ (reference sequence). This CDR3 region has 13 residues. V was shortened by 1 base and J by 6 bases, with 6 bases between the two germline ends. The chain's CDR3 is CASSLDPSGELFF. Here the CDR3 DNA reads TGTGCCAGCAGCTTAGACCCATCCGGGGAGCTGTTTTTT.

This chain links TRBV7-9 with TRBJ2-1; 7 nucleotides align to TRBD2. CDR3 length equals 16 residues. Germline CDR1 and CDR2: SEHNR and FQNEAQ (reference sequence). The J segment lost 5 bases and the V segment lost 0 bases, leaving 7 bases of the junction unmatched. The CDR3 loop reads CASSLAPAGEDNEQFF. Written as DNA, the CDR3 is TGTGCCAGCAGCTTAGCGCCGGCGGGGGAGGACAATGAGCAGTTCTTC.

V is TRBV9 and J is TRBJ2-7, with D perhaps TRBD1 (6 bases). The germline V gene has CDR1 SGDLS and CDR2 YYNGEE. The CDR3 consists of 14 residues. With 3 bases removed from V and 2 bases from J, the gap between germline ends came to 12 bases. This CDR3 reads CASSATEGAYEQYF. The CDR3 nucleotides are TGTGCCAGCAGCGCAACAGAGGGGGCCTACGAGCAGTACTTC.

This chain links TRBV4-3 with TRBJ2-3; 11 nucleotides line up with TRBD1. The germline gives CDR1 LGHNA, CDR2 YSLEER. The junction had 7 bases not matched to a gene; V was cut back by 5 bases and J by 3 bases. CDR3 length: 16 residues. The CDR3 loop is CASSTGQGEGTDTQYF. For the CDR3, the DNA is TGCGCCAGCAGCACGGGACAGGGGGAAGGGACAGATACGCAGTATTTT.

This clone was seen only once. V gene TRBV11-2 combines with J gene TRBJ1-3; D call uncertain. Trimming took 8 bases from V and 3 from J, leaving 11 bases between them. The V gene's germline CDR1 is SGHAT and CDR2 FQNNGV. The CDR3 is 13 residues long. CDR3 sequence (DNA): TGTGCCAGCGGAGGCGCTTATGGAAACACCATATATTTT. This translates into CASGGAYGNTIYF.

V usage is TRBV28 and J usage is TRBJ2-3; 7 bases are a match to TRBD2. The length of the CDR3 is 19 residues. The V and J ends lost 2 bases and 0 bases, in that order; junction bases with no gene match: 14. Germline-derived CDR1 and CDR2 are MDHEN and SYDVKM. This CDR3 reads CASSLDPGGGGYSTDTQYF. The CDR3 region has the DNA TGTGCCAGCAGTTTAGACCCCGGCGGCGGGGGATATAGCACAGATACGCAGTATTTT.

This chain connects TRBV27 to TRBJ1-6; D is undetermined. V was shortened by 0 bases and J by 4 bases, with 10 bases between the two germline ends. Germline CDR1 is MNHEY and CDR2 is SMNVEV (reference sequence). The CDR3 has 16 amino acids. The CDR3 region is CASSLSAKQYNSPLHF. DNA for the CDR3: TGTGCCAGCAGTTTATCGGCCAAACAGTATAATTCACCCCTCCACTTT.

This chain links TRBV6-6 with TRBJ1-2; D is undetermined. This CDR3 has 12 residues. Trimming removed 5 bases from V and 6 bases from J, with 10 bases in between. CDR1 and CDR2 from the germline V gene are MNHNY and SVGAGI (reference sequence). The CDR3 DNA follows: TGTGCCAGCAGTCCATACGGGGATGGCTACACCTTC. Amino acid sequence: CASSPYGDGYTF.

The V and J genes are TRBV19 and TRBJ2-7; D remains ambiguous. V was clipped by 5 bases and J by 1 base, with 3 bases between them. CDR1 and CDR2 (germline): LNHDA, SQIVND (reference sequence). The CDR3 has 11 amino acids. CDR3 protein: CASSESYEQYF. The CDR3 nucleotides read TGTGCCAGTAGTGAGTCCTACGAGCAGTACTTC.

This clone has only one observation. The sample carries other DNA sequences with the same CDR3. The chain recombines TRBV27 with TRBJ2-1; TRBD1 might be the D (6 bases). The CDR3 totals 13 residues. The germline V gene encodes CDR1 MNHEY and CDR2 SMNVEV (reference sequence). The V end lost 2 bases, the J end lost 7 bases, and 9 bases lay between the germline ends. The CDR3 DNA follows: TGTGCCAGCAGTTTAGGGGGCGGGAATGAGCAGTTCTTC. It codes for CASSLGGGNEQFF.

The genes are TRBV2 and TRBJ1-1, with D possibly matching TRBD1 (6 bases). Germline CDR1 reads SNHLY; CDR2 reads FYNNEI. V lost 1 base to trimming and J lost 6 bases, with 15 bases between them. The length of the CDR3 is 15 residues. CDR3 sequence: CASSEGRSGGAEAFF. The CDR3, as DNA: TGTGCCAGCAGTGAAGGACGGAGCGGGGGCGCTGAAGCTTTCTTT.

This clone was observed once. The chain combines TRBV7-6 with TRBJ2-7; weak D call: TRBD2 (7 bases). The CDR3 has 16 residues. CDR1 is SGHVS, CDR2 FNYEAQ, per germline. Trimming took off 1 base at V and 3 bases at J, with 16 bases between the two ends. CDR3 DNA: TGTGCCAGCAGCTTAGGAGGTCGGGGGGCAAACTACGAGCAGTACTTC. Its translation is CASSLGGRGANYEQYF.

There are a few counts of this clone. V and J are TRBV5-1 and TRBJ2-7; either TRBD1 or TRBD2 may fit D (5 bases each). V lost 4 bases and J 6 bases, leaving 17 bases between the germline ends. Looked up from germline, CDR1 is SGHRS and CDR2 is YFSETQ. This CDR3 contains 14 residues. This chain's CDR3 is CASSQTGTLSEQYF. In DNA form, the CDR3 reads TGCGCCAGCAGCCAGACCGGGACCCTCAGCGAGCAGTACTTC.

CDR3 protein: CASSEYQGRSYEQYF. In DNA form, the CDR3 reads TGTGCCAGCAGTGAATACCAGGGGCGGAGCTACGAGCAGTACTTC. The rearrangement joins TRBV25-1 to TRBJ2-7; maybe TRBD1 (6 bases). CDR1 is MGHDK and CDR2 is SYGVNS in the germline V gene. CDR3 length equals 15 residues. V was cut by 0 bases and J by 3 bases, with 12 bases left in between.

The rearrangement joins TRBV18 to TRBJ2-7; a weak D match, TRBD1 (6 bases). V was clipped by 2 bases and J by 3 bases, with 17 bases between them. This CDR3 region has 16 residues. Germline CDR1 reads KGHSH; CDR2 reads LQKENI. The CDR3 DNA reads TGTGCCAGCTCACCAACTGGGTCAGGGGTCAACTACGAGCAGTACTTC. Translated, it gives CASSPTGSGVNYEQYF.

This clone has only a few counts. This specimen includes other DNA sequences encoding the same CDR3. This chain links TRBV4-3 with TRBJ2-7; 11 bases agree with TRBD2. There are 14 residues in the CDR3. From germline, CDR1 is LGHNA and CDR2 YSLEER. The junction had 1 base not matched to a gene; V was cut back by 3 bases and J by 3 bases. The CDR3 loop is CASSQGTSGYEQYF. Here the CDR3 DNA reads TGCGCCAGCAGCCAGGGGACTAGCGGCTACGAGCAGTACTTC.

The gene calls are TRBV11-2 and TRBJ2-3; 10 positions match TRBD1. J was trimmed by 0 bases and V by 1 base; bases with no gene match: 7. This CDR3 contains 18 residues. Germline loops: CDR1 SGHAT, CDR2 FQNNGV. The DNA of the CDR3 is TGTGCCAGCAGCTTAGGGACAGGGGGAGGGGATAGCACAGATACGCAGTATTTT. Translated, it gives CASSLGTGGGDSTDTQYF.

The CDR3 sequence is CASSADYPPHEQYF. The CDR3, as DNA: TGTGCCAGCAGCGCGGACTACCCGCCCCACGAGCAGTACTTC. The chain carries TRBV7-9 and TRBJ2-7, with TRBD2 as a possible D gene (6 bases). V lost 5 bases, J lost 5 bases, and 16 bases lay in between. CDR3 length: 14 residues. Per germline, CDR1 SEHNR and CDR2 FQNEAQ (reference sequence). Based on the CDR3 plus reference TRBV7-9 and TRBJ2-7, the full variable domain is DTGVSQNPRHKITKRGQNVTFRCDPISEHNRLYWYRQTLGQGPEFLTYFQNEAQLEKSRLLSDRFSAERPKGSFSTLEIQRTEQGDSAMYLCASSADYPPHEQYFGPGTRLTVT.

This rearrangement joins TRBV6-6 to TRBJ2-1, with 12 bases lining up with TRBD2. The CDR3 sequence is 15 residues long. CDR1 is MNHNY and CDR2 is SVGAGI in the germline V gene (reference sequence). Trimming removed 5 bases from V and 2 bases from J; junction bases left unmatched: 1. This CDR3 is CASSGTSGPYNEQFF. The DNA for the CDR3 is TGTGCCAGCAGTGGGACTAGCGGGCCCTACAATGAGCAGTTCTTC.